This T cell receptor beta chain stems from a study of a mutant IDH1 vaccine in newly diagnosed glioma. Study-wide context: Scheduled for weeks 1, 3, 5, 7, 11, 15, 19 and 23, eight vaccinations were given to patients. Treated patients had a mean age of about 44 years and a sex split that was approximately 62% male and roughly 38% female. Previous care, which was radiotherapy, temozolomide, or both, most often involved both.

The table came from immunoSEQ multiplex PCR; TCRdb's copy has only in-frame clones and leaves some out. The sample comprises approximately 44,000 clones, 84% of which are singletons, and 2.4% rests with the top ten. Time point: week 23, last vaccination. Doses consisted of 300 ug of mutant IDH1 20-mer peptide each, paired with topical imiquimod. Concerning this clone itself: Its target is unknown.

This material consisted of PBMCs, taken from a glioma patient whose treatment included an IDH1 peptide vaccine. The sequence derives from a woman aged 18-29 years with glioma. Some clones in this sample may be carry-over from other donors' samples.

CDR3 nucleotide sequence: TGTGCCAGCAGTGAAGCGCTCGGGGGCACTGAAGCTTTCTTT. It codes for CASSEALGGTEAFF. J is TRBJ1-1 and V is TRBV2, with D possibly being TRBD1 (5 bases). V dropped 0 bases and J dropped 4 bases, with 9 bases sitting between them. Germline lookup yields CDR1 SNHLY and CDR2 FYNNEI. The CDR3 runs to 14 residues.